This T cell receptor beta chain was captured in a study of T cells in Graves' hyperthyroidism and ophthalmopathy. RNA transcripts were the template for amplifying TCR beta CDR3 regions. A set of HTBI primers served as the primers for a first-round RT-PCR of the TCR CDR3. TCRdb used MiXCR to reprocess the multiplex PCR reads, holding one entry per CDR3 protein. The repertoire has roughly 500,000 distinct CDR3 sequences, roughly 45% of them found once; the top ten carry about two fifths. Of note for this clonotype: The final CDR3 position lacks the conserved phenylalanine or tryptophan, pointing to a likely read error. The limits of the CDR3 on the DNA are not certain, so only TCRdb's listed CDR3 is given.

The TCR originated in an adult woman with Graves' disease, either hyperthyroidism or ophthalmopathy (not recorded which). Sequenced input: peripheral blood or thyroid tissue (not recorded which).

CDR3 residues: CASTTPQPGHRY. The rearrangement links TRBV19 to TRBJ1-4; TRBD1 is taken as the D call from the table, unchecked against the DNA. Germline V gives CDR1 LNHDA, CDR2 SQIVND (reference sequence). 12 amino acids form the CDR3, both terminal residues included.